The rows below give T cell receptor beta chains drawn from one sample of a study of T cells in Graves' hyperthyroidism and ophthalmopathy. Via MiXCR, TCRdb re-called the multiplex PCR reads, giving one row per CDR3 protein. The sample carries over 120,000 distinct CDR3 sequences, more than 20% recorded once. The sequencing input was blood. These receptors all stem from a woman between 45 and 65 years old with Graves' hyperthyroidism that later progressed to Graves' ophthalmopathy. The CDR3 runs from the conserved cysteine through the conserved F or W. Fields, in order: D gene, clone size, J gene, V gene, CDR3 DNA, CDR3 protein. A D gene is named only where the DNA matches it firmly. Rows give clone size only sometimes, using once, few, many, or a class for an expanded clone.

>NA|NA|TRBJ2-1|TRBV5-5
TGTGCCAGCAGCTTGGTCGCGGCAGGAATTGCCTACAATGAGCAGTTCTTC
CASSLVAAGIAYNEQFF
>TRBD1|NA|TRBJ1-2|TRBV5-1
TGCGCCAGCAGCCAGGGACAGACTAACTATGGCTACACCTTC
CASSQGQTNYGYTF
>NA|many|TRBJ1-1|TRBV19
TGTGCCAGTGCCGGGAGCCACGGGGGTGAAGCTTTCTTT
CASAGSHGGEAFF
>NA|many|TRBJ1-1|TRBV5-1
TGCGCCAGCAGTGACCAAATGGGCACTGAAGCTTTCTTT
CASSDQMGTEAFF
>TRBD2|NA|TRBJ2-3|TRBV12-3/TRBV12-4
TGTGCCAGCATCGCCAGGACTAGCCTCACAGATACGCAGTATTTT
CASIARTSLTDTQYF
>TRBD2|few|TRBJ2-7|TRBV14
TGTGCCAGCAGCCGCTGGACTAGCGGTACTTCCTACGAGCAGTACTTC
CASSRWTSGTSYEQYF
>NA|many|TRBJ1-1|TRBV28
TGTGCCAGCAGGCGGCTGGGGAACACTGAAGCTTTCTTT
CASRRLGNTEAFF
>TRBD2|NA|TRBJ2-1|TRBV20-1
TGCAGTGTAAAAGCGGGGGGAATCAATGAGCAGTTCTTC
CSVKAGGINEQFF
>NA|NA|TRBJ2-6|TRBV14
TGTGCCAGCAGCTGGACAGACTCTGGGGCCAACGTCCTGACTTTC
CASSWTDSGANVLTF
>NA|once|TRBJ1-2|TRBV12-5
TGTGCTAGTGGTTTGGGGAGTTATGGCTACACCTTC
CASGLGSYGYTF
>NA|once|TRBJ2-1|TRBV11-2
TGTGCCAGCAGCGCTGGGGGAGGTGGCTACAATGAGCAGTTCTTC
CASSAGGGGYNEQFF
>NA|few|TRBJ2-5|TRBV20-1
TGCAGTGCTAGAGCGGGGGAACAAGAGACCCAGTACTTC
CSARAGEQETQYF
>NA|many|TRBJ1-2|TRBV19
TGTGCCAGTAGTAGAGACGGGACGTCGTTTGGCTACACCTTC
CASSRDGTSFGYTF
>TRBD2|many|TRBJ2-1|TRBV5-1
TGCGCCAGCAGCTCGAAACTACTTGGGACTAGCGGGGGATCCTACAATGAGCAGTTCTTC
CASSSKLLGTSGGSYNEQFF
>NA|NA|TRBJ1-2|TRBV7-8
TGTGCCAGCAGCGAACGGCCCGGACCTAGCTATGGCTACACCTTC
CASSERPGPSYGYTF
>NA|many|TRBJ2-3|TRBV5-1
TGCGCCAGCAGCTTGGGGGTTAGCACAGATACGCAGTATTTT
CASSLGVSTDTQYF
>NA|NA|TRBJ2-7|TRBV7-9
TGTGCCAGCAATCCGGGATGGGGGGACGAGCAGTACTTC
CASNPGWGDEQYF
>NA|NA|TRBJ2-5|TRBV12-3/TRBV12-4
TGTGCCAGCAGTTTGCTAGCGCTCCAAGAGACCCAGTACTTC
CASSLLALQETQYF
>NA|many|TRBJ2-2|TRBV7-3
TGTGCCAGCAGCTTATCGGGGAGGACCGGGGAGCTGTTTTTT
CASSLSGRTGELFF
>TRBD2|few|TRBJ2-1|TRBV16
TGTGCCAGCAGCCAATATGATAGCGGGGGTTTAGCGGAGCAGTTCTTC
CASSQYDSGGLAEQFF
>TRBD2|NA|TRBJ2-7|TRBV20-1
TGCAGTGCTAGGATCCTAGCGGGAGCCGTCTACGAGCAGTACTTC
CSARILAGAVYEQYF
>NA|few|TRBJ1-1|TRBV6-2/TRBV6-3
TGTGCCAGCGGTGGAACGCCACCGCTGAACACTGAAGCTTTCTTT
CASGGTPPLNTEAFF
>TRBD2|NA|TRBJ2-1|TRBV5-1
TGCGCCAGCAGCCTTTCGACTAGCGGGAGGACTCAGTACGAGCAGTTCTTC
CASSLSTSGRTQYEQFF
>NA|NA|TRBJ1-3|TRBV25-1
TGTGCCAGCAGTGAAGAACGAACTGGAAACACCATATATTTT
CASSEERTGNTIYF
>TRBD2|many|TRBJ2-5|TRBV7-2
TGTGCCAGCAGCCCCCGACTAGCGGGACTCCCCAAGACCCAGTACTTC
CASSPRLAGLPKTQYF
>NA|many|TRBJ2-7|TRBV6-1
TGTGCCAGCAGTTACGTTGGGGGCTCCTACGAGCAGTACTTC
CASSYVGGSYEQYF
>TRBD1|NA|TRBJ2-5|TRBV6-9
TGTGCCAGCAGTGTCAGGGGCACAGGGGTTACAGAGACCCAGTACTTC
CASSVRGTGVTETQYF
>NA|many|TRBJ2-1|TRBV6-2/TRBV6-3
TGTGCCAGCAGTTACCCTACCCCCTACAATGAGCAGTTCTTC
CASSYPTPYNEQFF
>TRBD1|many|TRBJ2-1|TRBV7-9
TGTGCCAGCAGCTTACAGACAGGGCACAATGAGCAGTTCTTC
CASSLQTGHNEQFF
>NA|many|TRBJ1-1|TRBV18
TGTGCCAGCTCACCTTTCGGACAGCTCCTAATGAACACTGAAGCTTTCTTT
CASSPFGQLLMNTEAFF
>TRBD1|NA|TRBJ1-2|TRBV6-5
TGTGCCAGCAGTTACAATCCCCGGACAGGGCTTGGTAACTATGGCTACACCTTC
CASSYNPRTGLGNYGYTF
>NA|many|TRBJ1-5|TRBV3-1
TGTGCCAGCAGCCCCGTGACAGGCGGTCAGCCCCAGCATTTT
CASSPVTGGQPQHF
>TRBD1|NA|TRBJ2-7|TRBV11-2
TGTGCCAGCAGCTTAGGGTCAGGGGGTGTTTACGAGCAGTACTTC
CASSLGSGGVYEQYF
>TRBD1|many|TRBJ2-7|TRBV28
TGTGCCAGCAGTCCATGGGACAGATTACACGAGCAGTACTTC
CASSPWDRLHEQYF
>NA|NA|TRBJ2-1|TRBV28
TGTGCCAGCAGTTATGTGGCGGTCGGAGATGAGCGGTTCTTC
CASSYVAVGDERFF
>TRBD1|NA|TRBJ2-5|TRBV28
TGTGCCAGCAGCTCCCCGAGACAGGGGCCGGGAGAGACCCAGTACTTC
CASSSPRQGPGETQYF
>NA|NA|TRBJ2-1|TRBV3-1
TGTGCCAGCAGCCAATTCGGGTCCGAGCAGTTCTTC
CASSQFGSEQFF
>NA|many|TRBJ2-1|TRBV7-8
TGTGCCAGCAGCCCTATGCGGGACTGGAGCTCCTACAATGAGCAGTTCTTC
CASSPMRDWSSYNEQFF
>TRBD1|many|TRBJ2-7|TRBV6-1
TGTGCCACCCGGGACAGGGTCCAAGAGCAGTACTTC
CATRDRVQEQYF
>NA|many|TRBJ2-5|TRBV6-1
TGTGCCAGCTCAGCGGCGAACCAAGAGACCCAGTACTTC
CASSAANQETQYF
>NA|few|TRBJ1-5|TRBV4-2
TGTGCCAGCAGCCAAGGGGGGGCGCGACAGCCCCAGCATTTT
CASSQGGARQPQHF